These 19 T cell receptor beta chains share one sample of origin, sequenced in a study of spatial heterogeneity in lung cancer. As for time point: sample taken at primary tumor resection. One entry per CDR3 protein, called by TCRdb with MiXCR from the 5' RACE reads. The sample holds over 10,000 distinct CDR3 sequences, 3% to 4.5% seen once. Material: PBMCs, obtained at surgery. All receptors derive from a male donor with early-stage non-small cell lung cancer.

This clonotype showed up many times. The chain has TRBV4-3 and TRBJ2-2, with D possibly matching TRBD2 (5 bases). Trimming stripped 2 bases from V and 3 bases from J, with 16 bases between. In germline, CDR1 is LGHNA, CDR2 YSLEER. CDR3 length equals 17 residues. CDR3 sequence reads: CASSQQDRDIYTGELFF. CDR3 sequence (DNA): TGCGCCAGCAGCCAACAAGACCGGGATATTTACACCGGGGAGCTGTTTTTT.

The genes are TRBV9 and TRBJ2-7; D might be TRBD1 or TRBD2, each matching 5 bases. Germline-derived CDR1 and CDR2 are SGDLS and YYNGEE. The ends were cut back, 7 bases at V and 7 bases at J, with 21 bases in the middle. The CDR3 runs 14 residues. The CDR3 DNA sequence: TGTGCCAGCGGATCGGGGACCCTCTCTAGAGAGCAGTACTTC. Translation gives CASGSGTLSREQYF.

The chain recombines TRBV5-1 with TRBJ2-3, with unresolved D. Germline V gives CDR1 SGHRS, CDR2 YFSETQ. The CDR3 consists of 15 residues. Between the trimmed V and J ends, which lost 0 bases and 2 bases, there was a span of 10 bases. The CDR3 loop is CASSLASSHTDTQYF. The DNA of the CDR3 is TGCGCCAGCAGCTTGGCCAGTTCACACACAGATACGCAGTATTTT.

This clonotype was recorded many times. The J gene is TRBJ2-3, the V gene TRBV20-1; 10 nucleotides align to TRBD1. This CDR3 region has 14 residues. After removal of 6 bases from V and 6 bases from J, the junction contained 9 bases not matched to a gene. The germline V gene encodes CDR1 DFQATT and CDR2 SNEGSKA (reference sequence). The CDR3 bases are TGCAGTGCAATGCCGGGACAGGGGCTGGATACGCAGTATTTT. It specifies CSAMPGQGLDTQYF.

This clonotype was observed many times. The chain joins TRBV9 to TRBJ2-6; TRBD2 matches 9 bases. Germline lookup yields CDR1 SGDLS and CDR2 YYNGEE. This CDR3 has 17 residues. The V and J ends lost 0 bases and 1 base, in that order; junction bases with no gene match: 2. CDR3 loop: CASSVGAGGSGANVLTF. In nucleotides, the CDR3 is TGTGCCAGCAGCGTAGGAGCGGGAGGATCTGGGGCCAACGTCCTGACTTTC. Filled out from reference TRBV9 and TRBJ2-6, the complete variable domain reads DSGVTQTPKHLITATGQRVTLRCSPRSGDLSVYWYQQSLDQGLQFLIQYYNGEERAKGNILERFSAQQFPDLHSELNLSSLELGDSALYFCASSVGAGGSGANVLTFGAGSRLTVL.

This clonotype appeared many times. CDR3 nucleotides: TGTGCCAGCAGCCATCCAAGGGGGAGGGGTGGAGATACGCAGTATTTT. Amino acids: CASSHPRGRGGDTQYF. J is TRBJ2-3 and V is TRBV11-2; possible D gene TRBD2, 7 bases. This CDR3 is built from 16 residues. Germline V gene data show CDR1 as SGHAT and CDR2 as FQNNGV. The ends were cut back, 5 bases at V and 5 bases at J, with 20 bases in the middle.

By proportion, this clonotype is medium-sized. This chain joins TRBV13 and TRBJ2-1; D may be TRBD2 (6 bases). This CDR3 has 12 residues. V was clipped by 8 bases and J by 9 bases, with 14 bases between them. Germline-derived CDR1 and CDR2 are PRHDT and FYEKMQ (reference sequence). This chain's CDR3 is CASGPGGSEQFF. The CDR3 DNA reads as TGTGCCAGCGGGCCCGGGGGAAGTGAGCAGTTCTTC.

This clonotype was detected ten times or more. The rearrangement uses TRBV9 and TRBJ1-5; D is unresolved. CDR1 is SGDLS and CDR2 is YYNGEE in the germline V gene. This CDR3 has 15 amino acids. Trimming cost V 3 bases and J 0 bases, with 10 bases left between them. Here the CDR3 reads CASSDSPHSNQPQHF. CDR3 bases: TGTGCCAGCAGCGACTCACCTCATAGCAATCAGCCCCAGCATTTT.

This clonotype was found many times. The chain recombines TRBV6-2 or TRBV6-3 with TRBJ2-1, with D possibly being TRBD1 (6 bases). This CDR3 has 20 residues. Germline loops: CDR1 MNHEY, CDR2 SVGEGT. V lost 2 bases to trimming and J lost 4 bases, with 27 bases between them. The chain's CDR3 is CASSYLGAVRGSFGYNEQFF. In DNA form, the CDR3 reads TGTGCCAGCAGTTACCTGGGGGCAGTAAGGGGGAGCTTCGGGTACAATGAGCAGTTCTTC.

This clonotype was observed many times. This sequence joins TRBV13 and TRBJ2-1; D uncertain. V lost 0 bases and J 7 bases, leaving 10 bases between the germline ends. Germline V gene data show CDR1 as PRHDT and CDR2 as FYEKMQ (reference sequence). The CDR3 covers 14 residues. Written as DNA, the CDR3 is TGTGCCAGCAGCTTAGGCCTAGATGGGAATGAGCAGTTCTTC. Residues: CASSLGLDGNEQFF.

The sample holds many counts of this clonotype. The rearrangement joins TRBV5-1 to TRBJ2-2, with D hard to call. This CDR3 region has 13 residues. V shed 1 base and J shed 6 bases, with 7 bases lying between them. Germline loops: CDR1 SGHRS, CDR2 YFSETQ. Written as DNA, the CDR3 is TGCGCCAGCAGCTTGACAGCCCCCGGGGAGCTGTTTTTT. Residues: CASSLTAPGELFF. Full variable domain (outside the CDR3, taken from reference TRBV5-1 and TRBJ2-2): KAGVTQTPRYLIKTRGQQVTLSCSPISGHRSVSWYQQTPGQGLQFLFEYFSETQRNKGNFPGRFSGRQFSNSRSEMNVSTLELGDSALYLCASSLTAPGELFFGEGSRLTVL.

The chain links TRBV5-4 to TRBJ2-2, with TRBD2 identical over 10 bases. CDR1 and CDR2 from the germline V gene are SGHNT and YYREEE (reference sequence). The CDR3 loop spans 15 amino acids. Trimming at V came to 3 bases and at J to 5 bases, leaving 4 bases not matched to a gene. The CDR3 here is CASSSGTSATGELFF. Written as DNA, the CDR3 is TGTGCCAGCAGCTCCGGGACTAGCGCTACCGGGGAGCTGTTTTTT.

This clonotype occurred many times. The gene calls are TRBV20-1 and TRBJ1-4; 9 nucleotides align to TRBD1. The CDR3 totals 14 residues. J gave up 8 bases and V 5 bases, and 9 bases lay outside the gene matches. Germline V gene sequence: CDR1 DFQATT, CDR2 SNEGSKA (reference sequence). The CDR3 region has the DNA TGCAGTGCTCAGGACGGGACAGGGATCGAAAAACTGTTTTTT. Translated, it gives CSAQDGTGIEKLFF.

Ten or more counts support this clonotype. The V call is TRBV20-1, the J call TRBJ2-1, with D perhaps TRBD2 (5 bases). The CDR3 runs 12 residues. Trimming pared 2 bases from V and 4 bases from J, leaving 6 bases between. CDR1 is DFQATT and CDR2 is SNEGSKA in the germline V gene (reference sequence). CDR3 loop: CSARSGYNEQFF. Here the CDR3 DNA reads TGCAGTGCTAGATCGGGGTACAATGAGCAGTTCTTC.

The chain links TRBV2 to TRBJ1-2; no clear D. Germline CDR1 and CDR2: SNHLY and FYNNEI. This CDR3 is 15 amino acids long. Trimming removed 3 bases from V and 0 bases from J, with 11 bases in between. In DNA form, the CDR3 reads TGTGCCAGCAGTGACCGAATCACGGCTAACTATGGCTACACCTTC. This sequence encodes CASSDRITANYGYTF.

Ten or more counts support this clonotype. J is TRBJ2-1 and V is TRBV20-1; 9 bases are a match to TRBD1. The germline gives CDR1 DFQATT, CDR2 SNEGSKA (reference sequence). Germline trimming cut 7 bases from V and 1 base from J; bases unmatched to any gene: 5. The CDR3 loop spans 14 amino acids. In DNA form, the CDR3 reads TGCAGTGGGCGGGACAGGGAGTCCTACAATGAGCAGTTCTTC. It yields the protein CSGRDRESYNEQFF.

This clonotype was observed many times. This chain joins TRBV7-9 and TRBJ1-1; the D is unclear. Per germline, CDR1 SEHNR and CDR2 FQNEAQ (reference sequence). This CDR3 has 13 residues. V was pared by 2 bases and J by 1 base, with 5 bases between. CDR3 residues: CASSLSGNTEAFF. The CDR3 coding sequence is TGTGCCAGCAGCTTATCGGGGAACACTGAAGCTTTCTTT.

Ten or more counts support this clonotype. This chain connects TRBV7-9 to TRBJ1-2, with D unclear. Germline V CDR1 and CDR2: SEHNR, FQNEAQ (reference sequence). CDR3 length: 11 residues. V lost 1 base and J lost 8, with 5 bases in between. The CDR3 here is CASSLVGGYTF. In nucleotides, the CDR3 is TGTGCCAGCAGCTTAGTAGGAGGCTACACCTTC. The full variable domain, with the rest looked up from reference TRBV7-9 and TRBJ1-2, is DTGVSQNPRHKITKRGQNVTFRCDPISEHNRLYWYRQTLGQGPEFLTYFQNEAQLEKSRLLSDRFSAERPKGSFSTLEIQRTEQGDSAMYLCASSLVGGYTFGSGTRLTVV.

V gene TRBV7-9 combines with J gene TRBJ2-7; D not resolved. The CDR3 length is 15 residues. Trimming took 5 bases from V and 3 from J, leaving 17 bases between them. Germline loops: CDR1 SEHNR, CDR2 FQNEAQ (reference sequence). The CDR3, as DNA: TGTGCCAGCAGCCCGTACAGTGGGGTTGACTACGAGCAGTACTTC. It encodes CASSPYSGVDYEQYF.